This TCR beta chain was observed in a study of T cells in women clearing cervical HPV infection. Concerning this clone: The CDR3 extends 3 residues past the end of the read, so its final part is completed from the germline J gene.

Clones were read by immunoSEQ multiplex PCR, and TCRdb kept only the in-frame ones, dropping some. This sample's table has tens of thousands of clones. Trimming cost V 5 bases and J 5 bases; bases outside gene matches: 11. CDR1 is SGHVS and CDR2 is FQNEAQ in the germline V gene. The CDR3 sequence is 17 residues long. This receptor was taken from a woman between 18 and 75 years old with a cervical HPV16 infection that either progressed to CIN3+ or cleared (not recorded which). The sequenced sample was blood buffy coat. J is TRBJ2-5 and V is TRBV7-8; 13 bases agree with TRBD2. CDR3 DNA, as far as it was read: TGTGCCAGCAGCGCACAGGGGGGACTAGCGGGGCTGGAGACC. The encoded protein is CASSAQGGLAGLET. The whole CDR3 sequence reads CASSAQGGLAGLETQYF. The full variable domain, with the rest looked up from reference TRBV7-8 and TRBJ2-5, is GAGVSQSPRYKVAKRGQDVALRCDPISGHVSLFWYQQALGQGPEFLTYFQNEAQLDKSGLPSDRFFAERPEGSVSTLKIQRTQQEDSAVYLCASSAQGGLAGLETQYFGPGTRLLVL.